The next 12 T cell receptor beta chains were all read from a single sample in a study of cytomegalovirus exposure and HLA in healthy donors. A multiplex PCR was run with 60 Vbeta primers and 13 Jbeta primers. Some clones are missing from TCRdb's copy, which holds only in-frame ones; the method was immunoSEQ multiplex PCR. Of about 140,000 clones in the sample, over 60% are singletons; the top ten hold more than 4.5%. Material for sequencing was PBMCs. These TCRs come from a woman in her 50s in good health and CMV-seronegative.

The rearrangement joins TRBV5-1 to TRBJ1-4, with TRBD1 matching over 7 bases. This CDR3 is 18 amino acids long. CDR1 is SGHRS and CDR2 is YFSETQ in the germline V gene. V dropped 5 bases and J dropped 7; count of bases not matched to a gene: 20. The CDR3: CASRRGQSRPEGSEKLFF. For the CDR3, the DNA is TGCGCCAGCAGAAGGGGACAGTCCCGCCCGGAGGGAAGTGAAAAACTGTTTTTT.

The genes are TRBV19 and TRBJ1-5, with 7 bases matching TRBD1. Losses at the gene ends were 6 bases for V and 3 bases for J; bases not matched to a gene: 8. The CDR3 extends over 15 amino acids. CDR1 is LNHDA and CDR2 is SQIVND in the germline V gene (reference sequence). The CDR3 sequence is CASSTNRGFNQPQHF. CDR3 nucleotides: TGTGCCAGTAGCACCAACAGGGGTTTCAATCAGCCCCAGCATTTT.

This chain connects TRBV6-1 to TRBJ1-2, with a possible D match to TRBD1 (5 bases). The V gene's germline CDR1 is MNHNS and CDR2 SASEGT. Trimming left V 2 bases short and J 7 bases short, with 11 bases between. The CDR3 contains 13 residues. DNA of the CDR3: TGTGCCAGCAGTGAATCAGGGTATCGTGGCTACACCTTC. It is translated as CASSESGYRGYTF.

The gene calls are TRBV9 and TRBJ1-2; D may be TRBD1 (5 bases). This CDR3 spans 13 amino acids. V gave up 4 bases and J gave up 8 bases, with 15 bases separating them. The germline CDR1 and CDR2 sequences are SGDLS and YYNGEE. The CDR3 sequence is CASSFSGRGGYTF. The CDR3, as DNA: TGTGCCAGCAGCTTTTCAGGTCGGGGGGGCTACACCTTC. Filled out from reference TRBV9 and TRBJ1-2, the complete variable domain reads DSGVTQTPKHLITATGQRVTLRCSPRSGDLSVYWYQQSLDQGLQFLIQYYNGEERAKGNILERFSAQQFPDLHSELNLSSLELGDSALYFCASSFSGRGGYTFGSGTRLTVV.

DNA of the CDR3: TGTGCCAGCAGCTCTAATCGGGGGGGGCATGTCGGGGAGCTGTTTTTT. This codes for CASSSNRGGHVGELFF. The chain is built from TRBV7-3 and TRBJ2-2; TRBD2 matches at 8 bases. This CDR3 contains 16 residues. Germline V gives CDR1 SGHTA, CDR2 FQGTGA. J gave up 7 bases and V 4 bases, and 11 bases lay outside the gene matches.

This clone occurred a few times. V gene TRBV2 combines with J gene TRBJ2-5; no definite D call. Deletions cut 8 bases from V and 1 base from J, with 8 bases between. The CDR3 totals 12 residues. Germline CDR1 SNHLY, CDR2 FYNNEI. The DNA for the CDR3 is TGTGCCAGCTCAACATTCCAAGAGACCCAGTACTTC. This translates into CASSTFQETQYF. Full variable domain (missing parts from reference TRBV2 and TRBJ2-5): EPEVTQTPSHQVTQMGQEVILRCVPISNHLYFYWYRQILGQKVEFLVSFYNNEISEKSEIFDDQFSVERPDGSNFTLKIRSTKLEDSAMYFCASSTFQETQYFGPGTRLLVL.

The rearrangement links TRBV19 to TRBJ2-7; the D gene is possibly TRBD1 (6 bases). V was cut by 2 bases and J by 7 bases, with 21 bases left in between. This CDR3 is 16 amino acids long. The V gene's germline CDR1 is LNHDA and CDR2 SQIVND (reference sequence). The CDR3 spells CASSISRDTGYVEQYF. CDR3 nucleotides: TGTGCCAGTAGTATATCCCGGGACACCGGCTACGTGGAGCAGTACTTC.

This chain connects TRBV4-2 to TRBJ2-5, with 8 bases aligning to TRBD1. In germline, CDR1 is LGHNA, CDR2 YNFKEQ. J lost 5 bases, V lost 0 bases, and 2 bases had no gene match. The CDR3 consists of 14 residues. For the CDR3, the DNA is TGTGCCAGCAGCCAAGACCCAGGGGGCGAGACCCAGTACTTC. Its translation is CASSQDPGGETQYF.

V is TRBV5-1 and J is TRBJ2-2; D not resolved. Germline V gives CDR1 SGHRS, CDR2 YFSETQ. The CDR3 extends over 15 amino acids. Trimming left V 1 base short and J 2 bases short, with 9 bases between. The CDR3, as DNA: TGCGCCAGCAGCTTGTTGACAAGAAACACCGGGGAGCTGTTTTTT. It is translated as CASSLLTRNTGELFF.

V gene TRBV7-2 combines with J gene TRBJ1-1, with a possible D match to TRBD1 (5 bases). The germline V gene has CDR1 SGHTA and CDR2 FQGNSA. The CDR3 has 13 amino acids. With 6 bases removed from V and 6 bases from J, the gap between germline ends came to 14 bases. The CDR3 is CASSATGGAEAFF. The CDR3 DNA sequence: TGTGCCAGCAGTGCGACCGGGGGGGCTGAAGCTTTCTTT.

The V gene is TRBV18, the J gene TRBJ1-2; TRBD1 might be the D (6 bases). Trimming took off 3 bases at V and 6 bases at J, with 20 bases between the two ends. The CDR3 contains 16 residues. The germline V gene has CDR1 KGHSH and CDR2 LQKENI. The CDR3 DNA reads as TGTGCCAGCTCACCCTCGACTACTCAGGGGTCCAATGGCTACACCTTC. Its translation: CASSPSTTQGSNGYTF. The complete variable domain, with remaining parts taken from reference TRBV18 and TRBJ1-2, reads NAGVMQNPRHLVRRRGQEARLRCSPMKGHSHVYWYRQLPEEGLKFMVYLQKENIIDESGMPKERFSAEFPKEGPSILRIQQVVRGDSAAYFCASSPSTTQGSNGYTFGSGTRLTVV.

Comment on this clone: Distinct nucleotide sequences in the sample also encode this CDR3. The genes are TRBV5-1 and TRBJ1-2; TRBD1 aligns across 8 bases. Germline values: CDR1 SGHRS, CDR2 YFSETQ. The CDR3 runs 14 residues. Trimming took 0 bases from V and 4 from J; bases not matched to a gene: 2. CDR3 nucleotide sequence: TGCGCCAGCAGCTTGGGACAGGGGTTCTATGGCTACACCTTC. It translates to CASSLGQGFYGYTF.